One and the same sample provided the 16 T cell receptor beta chains below, sequenced in a study of a mutant IDH1 vaccine in newly diagnosed glioma. Sequencing was performed with immunoSEQ multiplex PCR; in TCRdb, only in-frame clones are kept and a portion is missing. In the table there are 40,000 to 45,000 clones, 83% of which are singletons. Antigens for these TCRs are unknown. Time point described: week 35, safety follow-up. Vaccination used 300 ug of mutant IDH1 20-mer peptide per dose, with topical imiquimod. The sequencing here drew on PBMCs, taken from a glioma patient whose treatment included an IDH1 peptide vaccine. These receptors originate from a woman aged 50 to 65 with glioma.

The chain has TRBV5-6 and TRBJ2-2; 10 bases match TRBD1. The CDR3 consists of 16 residues. Trimming took 4 bases from V and 5 from J; bases not matched to a gene: 8. The V gene's germline CDR1 is SGHDT and CDR2 YYEEEE. CDR3 coding DNA: TGTGCCAGCAGCCCCCCTGGACAGGGGGTTACCGGGGAGCTGTTTTTT. Its protein product is CASSPPGQGVTGELFF.

The chain couples TRBV19 to TRBJ1-1, with 7 bases that match TRBD1. Germline V gene lookup returns CDR1 LNHDA and CDR2 SQIVND (reference sequence). Trimming took 3 bases from V and 12 from J; bases not matched to a gene: 10. This CDR3 comprises 13 residues. The CDR3 region has the DNA TGTGCCAGTAGTATTCGACAGGGAACAAAGTCTTTCTTT. It codes for CASSIRQGTKSFF. The full variable domain, with the rest looked up from reference TRBV19 and TRBJ1-1, is DGGITQSPKYLFRKEGQNVTLSCEQNLNHDAMYWYRQDPGQGLRLIYYSQIVNDFQKGDIAEGYSVSREKKESFPLTVTSAQKNPTAFYLCASSIRQGTKSFFGQGTRLTVV.

V is TRBV9 and J is TRBJ2-2; TRBD1 might be the D (8 bases). The CDR3 sequence is 17 residues long. Germline CDR1 SGDLS, CDR2 YYNGEE. V lost 4 bases to trimming and J lost 4 bases, with 20 bases between them. The CDR3 protein is CASSPQGAGARTGELFF. DNA of the CDR3: TGTGCCAGCAGCCCTCAGGGGGCGGGGGCCCGCACCGGGGAGCTGTTTTTT.

This chain links TRBV7-9 with TRBJ1-3; D gene unclear. V was shortened by 2 bases and J by 4 bases, with 3 bases between the two germline ends. This CDR3 spans 12 amino acids. Germline V CDR1 and CDR2: SEHNR, FQNEAQ (reference sequence). The chain's CDR3 is CASSLQGNTIYF. CDR3 bases: TGTGCCAGCAGCTTACAAGGAAACACCATATATTTT. The whole variable domain, filled in from reference TRBV7-9 and TRBJ1-3, reads DTGVSQNPRHKITKRGQNVTFRCDPISEHNRLYWYRQTLGQGPEFLTYFQNEAQLEKSRLLSDRFSAERPKGSFSTLEIQRTEQGDSAMYLCASSLQGNTIYFGEGSWLTVV.

This clone was observed a single time. The gene calls are TRBV7-8 and TRBJ1-1, with TRBD1 identical over 8 bases. CDR3 length: 14 residues. V lost 8 bases, J lost 5 bases, and 10 bases stayed unmatched. Germline CDR1 SGHVS, CDR2 FQNEAQ. The CDR3, as DNA: TGTGCCAGCCGCCTACGGACAGGGTATACTGAAGCTTTCTTT. It is translated as CASRLRTGYTEAFF. Full variable domain (missing parts from reference TRBV7-8 and TRBJ1-1): GAGVSQSPRYKVAKRGQDVALRCDPISGHVSLFWYQQALGQGPEFLTYFQNEAQLDKSGLPSDRFFAERPEGSVSTLKIQRTQQEDSAVYLCASRLRTGYTEAFFGQGTRLTVV.

A note on this clone: Germline is not matched at one junction end, which may reflect a read error. The chain couples TRBV7-7 to TRBJ2-3; TRBD2 matches 13 bases. This CDR3 has 17 residues. Germline V gene sequence: CDR1 SSHAT, CDR2 FNYEAQ (reference sequence). CDR3 DNA: TGTGCTAGCAGCCTTGGGACTAGCGGGGCGTTCACAGATACGCAGTATTTT. It specifies CASSLGTSGAFTDTQYF.

The rearrangement uses TRBV9 and TRBJ2-1, with D maybe TRBD2 (6 bases). The length of the CDR3 is 18 residues. V was clipped by 4 bases and J by 5 bases, with 25 bases between them. Germline V CDR1 and CDR2: SGDLS, YYNGEE. The chain's CDR3 is CASSPVPLVGGADNEQFF. The CDR3 DNA reads TGTGCCAGCAGCCCCGTCCCCCTAGTGGGGGGAGCTGACAATGAGCAGTTCTTC.

CDR3 DNA: TGCGCCAGCAGTGTCCAGGGTCGCACAGATACGCAGTATTTT. Translating it yields CASSVQGRTDTQYF. The chain carries TRBV5-1 and TRBJ2-3, with D tentatively TRBD1 (5 bases). The CDR3 consists of 14 residues. The germline V gene has CDR1 SGHRS and CDR2 YFSETQ. V lost 5 bases to trimming and J lost 1 base, with 11 bases between them.

Only a few counts were recorded for this clone. V is TRBV2 and J is TRBJ1-1; tentative D call: TRBD1 (6 bases). Trimming took 6 bases from V and 1 from J, leaving 9 bases between them. The length of the CDR3 is 13 residues. Germline V gives CDR1 SNHLY, CDR2 FYNNEI. CDR3 coding DNA: TGTGCCAGCAGGTCACAGGGGAACACTGAAGCTTTCTTT. Its translation is CASRSQGNTEAFF.

The rearrangement joins TRBV9 to TRBJ2-2; 12 nucleotides match TRBD2. The CDR3 runs to 15 residues. Germline trimming cut 8 bases from V and 8 bases from J; bases unmatched to any gene: 10. The germline CDR1 and CDR2 sequences are SGDLS and YYNGEE. CDR3 DNA sequence: TGTGCCAGTAAACCGCTAGCGGGGGGGCCGGGGGAGCTGTTTTTT. Translated, it gives CASKPLAGGPGELFF.

The chain links TRBV7-2 to TRBJ1-5; 7 bases align to TRBD1. Germline lookup yields CDR1 SGHTA and CDR2 FQGNSA. CDR3 length: 15 residues. With 2 bases clipped from V and 4 bases from J, the junction kept 5 bases outside the gene matches. This CDR3 reads CASSLQDRENQPQHF. In DNA form, the CDR3 reads TGTGCCAGCAGCTTACAAGACAGGGAAAATCAGCCCCAGCATTTT.

V usage is TRBV2 and J usage is TRBJ2-4; 8 positions match TRBD2. Looked up from germline, CDR1 is SNHLY and CDR2 is FYNNEI. The CDR3 contains 16 residues. V lost 6 bases to trimming and J lost 2 bases; unmatched junction nucleotides: 9. The CDR3 DNA is TGTGCCAGCAGCCCGACGGCGGGGGGATCCAAAAACATTCAGTACTTC. Protein product: CASSPTAGGSKNIQYF.

The genes are TRBV30 and TRBJ2-2, with TRBD2 matching over 10 bases. Unmatched junction bases numbered 5, after V lost 4 bases and J lost 3 bases. The CDR3 totals 15 residues. Per germline, CDR1 GTSNPN and CDR2 SVGIG (reference sequence). The CDR3 DNA sequence: TGTGCCTGGACTAGCGGGGGACTTTACACCGGGGAGCTGTTTTTT. It translates to CAWTSGGLYTGELFF.

This clone occurred a few times. The chain is built from TRBV30 and TRBJ1-2; 8 nucleotides line up with TRBD1. CDR3 length equals 14 residues. The germline gives CDR1 GTSNPN, CDR2 SVGIG (reference sequence). V shed 2 bases and J 7 bases; nucleotides not matched to a gene: 9. The CDR3 DNA follows: TGTGCCTGGAGTACCGGGACAGGCCTATCTGGCTACACCTTC. This gives the protein CAWSTGTGLSGYTF.

The chain joins TRBV2 to TRBJ1-6; 11 bases agree with TRBD1. The germline V gene encodes CDR1 SNHLY and CDR2 FYNNEI. The CDR3 spans 14 residues. The ends lost 7 bases at V and 5 bases at J; junction bases unmatched: 1. This CDR3 is CASKGQGDNSPLHF. The CDR3 DNA is TGTGCCAGCAAGGGACAGGGGGATAATTCACCCCTCCACTTT.

The chain couples TRBV6-5 to TRBJ1-1; tentatively, D is TRBD1 (5 bases). V dropped 10 bases and J dropped 1 base, with 13 bases sitting between them. CDR3 length: 13 residues. CDR1 is MNHEY and CDR2 is SVGAGI in the germline V gene. The DNA for the CDR3 is TGTGCCATCCGTCTTGGGGGGAACACTGAAGCTTTCTTT. Its protein is CAIRLGGNTEAFF.